This T cell receptor (beta chain) was identified during a study of PD-1 blockade in classical Hodgkin lymphoma. Assay used: immunoSEQ multiplex PCR; TCRdb lists only in-frame clones, some missing. Found here are some 4,000 clones, around 62% of them singletons; the top ten hold 37%. All patients experienced relapse after autologous stem cell transplantation, and brentuximab vedotin exposure was variable. Trimming cost V 3 bases and J 6 bases; bases outside gene matches: 7. This CDR3 is 14 amino acids long. Germline CDR1 and CDR2: MGHRA and YSYEKL. The rearrangement uses TRBV4-1 and TRBJ1-1, with 7 bases identical to TRBD1. Sequenced here: peripheral blood mononuclear cells (PBMCs), sampled at baseline. The source of this sequence is a human donor with classical Hodgkin lymphoma. CDR3: CASSQGGQVAEAFF. CDR3 sequence (DNA): TGCGCCAGCAGCCAGGGAGGACAGGTCGCTGAAGCTTTCTTT.